This passage covers 17 T cell receptor beta chains from one sample sequenced in a study of regulatory T cells in long-lasting Graves disease. Construction of the TCR beta libraries employed iRepertoire HTBI primers in conjunction with Arm-PCR of CDR3 regions. TCRdb reprocessed the multiplex PCR reads via MiXCR and lists one record per CDR3 protein. The data show 250,000 to 300,000 distinct CDR3 sequences, with 15% to 20% seen just once and less than 15% held by the top ten. Time point of the sample: newly diagnosed GD, antithyroid drugs for less than 3 months. PBMC RNA was the source of the TCR library. These sequences were also reported in another study, on T cells in Graves' hyperthyroidism and ophthalmopathy.

Sample: peripheral blood mononuclear cells (PBMCs), taken at new diagnosis, from a patient treated with antithyroid drugs. Receptors were obtained from a woman in her twenties or thirties with Graves disease.

This chain links TRBV2 with TRBJ2-3; 13 nucleotides line up with TRBD2. The germline V gene encodes CDR1 SNHLY and CDR2 FYNNEI. V shed 7 bases, J shed 6 bases, and the junction held 4 bases outside the gene matches. CDR3 length equals 14 residues. The CDR3, as DNA: TGTGCCAGCACAGGGACTAGCGGGGATGATACGCAGTATTTT. It specifies CASTGTSGDDTQYF.

The chain employs TRBV5-1 and TRBJ1-1; D gene unclear. The germline V gene encodes CDR1 SGHRS and CDR2 YFSETQ. The V end was cut by 2 bases, the J end by 1 base, with 12 bases between. This CDR3 is built from 15 residues. CDR3 residues: CASSLVWNSNTEAFF. The CDR3 nucleotides read TGCGCCAGCAGCTTAGTCTGGAATTCGAACACTGAAGCTTTCTTT.

The chain employs TRBV20-1 and TRBJ2-1; D call uncertain. The J call may be faulty, since TRBJ2-5 better matches the DNA end. The V gene's germline CDR1 is DFQATT and CDR2 SNEGSKA (reference sequence). The CDR3 extends over 14 amino acids. The CDR3, as DNA: TGCAGTGCTAGGAAGGTCAGGCTACAAGAGACCCAGTACTTC. The encoded protein is CSARKVRLQETQYF.

This clonotype was counted a few times. The V gene is TRBV6-2 or TRBV6-3, the J gene TRBJ2-3; no definite D call. Trimming cost V 6 bases and J 1 base, with 8 bases left between them. Per germline, CDR1 MNHEY and CDR2 SVGEGT. The CDR3 runs 13 residues. CDR3 residues: CASRFGRTDTQYF. CDR3 in DNA: TGTGCCAGCAGATTCGGTCGCACAGATACGCAGTATTTT.

The count of this clonotype is one. At one end the junction does not follow the germline gene, possibly because of a read error. This sequence joins TRBV12-3 or TRBV12-4 and TRBJ2-3; D could derive from TRBD1 or TRBD2 (5 bases each). CDR3 length: 12 amino acids. The CDR3 loop reads CTSSLGEDTQYF. In DNA form, the CDR3 reads TGTACCAGCAGCTTGGGGGAAGATACGCAGTACTTT.

In its sample, this clonotype was seen many times. The chain joins TRBV20-1 to TRBJ2-1; D gene uncertain. The CDR3 loop spans 12 amino acids. Germline-derived CDR1 and CDR2 are DFQATT and SNEGSKA (reference sequence). V lost 1 base, J lost 5 bases, and 6 bases lay in between. The CDR3 sequence: CSARVSDNEQFF. The CDR3 DNA sequence: TGCAGTGCTAGAGTCTCGGACAATGAGCAGTTCTTC.

This clonotype has a count of ten or more. The rearrangement uses TRBV20-1 and TRBJ2-1, with 9 positions matching TRBD1. This CDR3 is built from 15 residues. CDR1 and CDR2 (germline): DFQATT, SNEGSKA (reference sequence). Trimming took 6 bases from V and 9 from J; bases not matched to a gene: 15. CDR3 DNA sequence: TGCAGTGCCAGGGTGCCGGGACAGGGTTATGGTGAGCAGTTCTTC. It yields the protein CSARVPGQGYGEQFF.

At least ten counts were recorded for this clonotype. This chain connects TRBV19 to TRBJ1-2, with 8 bases that match TRBD1. The J segment lost 7 bases and the V segment lost 7 bases, leaving 8 bases of the junction unmatched. There are 13 residues in the CDR3. Germline CDR1 reads LNHDA; CDR2 reads SQIVND (reference sequence). In DNA, the CDR3 is TGTGCCAGTAATACAGGGGGAACGGTTGGCTACACCTTC. Protein product: CASNTGGTVGYTF.

This clonotype was seen repeatedly, ten times or more. The rearrangement links TRBV28 to TRBJ1-6; TRBD1 matches at 11 bases. J gave up 9 bases and V 2 bases, and 3 bases lay outside the gene matches. The V gene's germline CDR1 is MDHEN and CDR2 SYDVKM. This CDR3 is built from 15 residues. CDR3 residues: CASSLGGTGGSPLHF. The CDR3 coding sequence is TGTGCCAGCAGTTTAGGGGGGACAGGGGGTTCACCCCTCCACTTT.

This clonotype has a count of ten or more. The chain uses TRBV7-2 and TRBJ1-2, with D possibly matching TRBD1 (6 bases). CDR3 size: 14 residues. The V end was cut by 4 bases, the J end by 7 bases, with 16 bases between. CDR1 SGHTA and CDR2 FQGNSA come from the germline V gene. CDR3 nucleotide sequence: TGTGCCAGCAGCTCATACAGGGCGGGAGTTGGCTACACCTTC. As protein: CASSSYRAGVGYTF.

This clonotype was seen many times. The genes are TRBV27 and TRBJ1-1, with 7 bases matching TRBD1. The CDR3 totals 18 residues. The V gene end was trimmed by 2 bases and the J gene end by 4 bases; junction bases not matched to a gene: 16. Germline CDR1 MNHEY, CDR2 SMNVEV (reference sequence). The CDR3 loop reads CASSLGFLAGGRSTEAFF. CDR3 nucleotide sequence: TGTGCCAGCAGTTTAGGCTTCTTGGCAGGGGGTAGGAGCACTGAAGCTTTCTTT.

This clonotype came up many times. The rearrangement links TRBV20-1 to TRBJ1-1; D is ambiguous. CDR3 length: 13 residues. V lost 0 bases, J lost 0 bases, and 5 bases lay in between. CDR1 DFQATT and CDR2 SNEGSKA come from the germline V gene (reference sequence). The CDR3 protein is CSARETLNTEAFF. DNA for the CDR3: TGCAGTGCTAGAGAGACTTTGAACACTGAAGCTTTCTTT.

To note about this clonotype: One base separates it from a far larger clone, so it is likely a read error. The chain uses TRBV7-2 and TRBJ2-1; D might be TRBD1 (7 bases). There are 16 residues in the CDR3. Germline CDR1 is SGHTA and CDR2 is FQGNSA. V lost 5 bases and J 8 bases, leaving 22 bases between the germline ends. The CDR3 loop is CASSPTGRQGGYEQFF. The CDR3 bases are TGTGCCAGCAGCCCCACAGGGAGACAGGGAGGCTATGAGCAGTTCTTC.

This clonotype appeared many times. This sequence joins TRBV27 and TRBJ1-5, with no clear D. The CDR3 sequence is 14 residues long. Germline-derived CDR1 and CDR2 are MNHEY and SMNVEV (reference sequence). Trimming stripped 9 bases from V and 0 bases from J, with 12 bases between. The chain's CDR3 is CASDHLYSNQPQHF. The CDR3 DNA reads as TGTGCCAGTGACCACTTGTATAGCAATCAGCCCCAGCATTTT.

V and J are TRBV20-1 and TRBJ1-2; 9 bases are shared with TRBD1. Germline assignment: CDR1 DFQATT and CDR2 SNEGSKA (reference sequence). V lost 5 bases, J lost 4 bases, and 8 bases stayed unmatched. This CDR3 has 14 amino acids. CDR3 DNA sequence: TGCAGTGCTGCCGGGACAGGGTTGGTCTATGGCTACACCTTC. Translating it yields CSAAGTGLVYGYTF.

At least ten counts were recorded for this clonotype. This sequence joins TRBV10-3 and TRBJ2-3; D perhaps matches TRBD1 (6 bases). CDR3 length: 14 amino acids. The V and J ends lost 0 bases and 6 bases respectively, with 10 bases between them. The germline CDR1 and CDR2 sequences are ENHRY and SYGVKD. CDR3 residues: CAISESGRGDTQYF. Here the CDR3 DNA reads TGTGCCATCAGTGAGTCGGGAAGGGGGGATACGCAGTATTTT.

This clonotype showed up many times. The gene calls are TRBV20-1 and TRBJ2-7, with 10 bases identical to TRBD2. The length of the CDR3 is 14 residues. V shed 6 bases, J shed 7 bases, and the junction held 12 bases outside the gene matches. Germline V lookup: CDR1 DFQATT, CDR2 SNEGSKA (reference sequence). Here the CDR3 DNA reads TGCAGTGCGGCGGGACTAGCGCAGAGGGAAGAGCAGTACTTC. Residues: CSAAGLAQREEQYF.